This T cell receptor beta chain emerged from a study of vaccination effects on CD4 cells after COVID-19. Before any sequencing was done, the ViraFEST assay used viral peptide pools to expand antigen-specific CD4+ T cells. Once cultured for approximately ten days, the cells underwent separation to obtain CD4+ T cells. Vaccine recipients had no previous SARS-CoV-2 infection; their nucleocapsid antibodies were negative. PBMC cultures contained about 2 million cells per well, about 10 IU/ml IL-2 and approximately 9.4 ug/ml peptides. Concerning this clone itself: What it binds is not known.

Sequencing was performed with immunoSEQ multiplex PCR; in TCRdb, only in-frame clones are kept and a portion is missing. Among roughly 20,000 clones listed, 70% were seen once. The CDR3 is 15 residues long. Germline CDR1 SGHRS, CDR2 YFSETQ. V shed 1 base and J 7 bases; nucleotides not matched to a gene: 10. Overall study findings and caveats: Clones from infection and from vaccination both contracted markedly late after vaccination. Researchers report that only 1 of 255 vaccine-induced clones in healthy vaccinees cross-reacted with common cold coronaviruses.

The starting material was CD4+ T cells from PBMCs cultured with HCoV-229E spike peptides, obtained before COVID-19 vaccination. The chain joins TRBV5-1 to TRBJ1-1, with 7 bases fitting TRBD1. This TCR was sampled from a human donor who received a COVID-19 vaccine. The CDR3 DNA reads TGCGCCAGCAGCTTGCCTTCCCCGGGACAGCATGAAGCTTTCTTT. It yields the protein CASSLPSPGQHEAFF.